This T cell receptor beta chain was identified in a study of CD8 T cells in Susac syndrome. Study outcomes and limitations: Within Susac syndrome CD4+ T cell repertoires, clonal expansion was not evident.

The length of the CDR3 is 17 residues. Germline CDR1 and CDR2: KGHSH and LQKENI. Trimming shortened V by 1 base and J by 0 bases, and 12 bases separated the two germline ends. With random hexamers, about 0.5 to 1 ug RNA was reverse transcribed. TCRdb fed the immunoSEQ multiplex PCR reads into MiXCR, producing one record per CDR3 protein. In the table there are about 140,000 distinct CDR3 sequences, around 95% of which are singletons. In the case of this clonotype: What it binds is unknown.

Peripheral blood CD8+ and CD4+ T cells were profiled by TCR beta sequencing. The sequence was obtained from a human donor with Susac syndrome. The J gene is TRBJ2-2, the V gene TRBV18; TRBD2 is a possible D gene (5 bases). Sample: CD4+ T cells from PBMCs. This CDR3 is CASSPQRPPANTGELFF. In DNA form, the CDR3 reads TGTGCCAGCTCACCACAGCGGCCACCCGCGAACACCGGGGAGCTGTTTTTT.